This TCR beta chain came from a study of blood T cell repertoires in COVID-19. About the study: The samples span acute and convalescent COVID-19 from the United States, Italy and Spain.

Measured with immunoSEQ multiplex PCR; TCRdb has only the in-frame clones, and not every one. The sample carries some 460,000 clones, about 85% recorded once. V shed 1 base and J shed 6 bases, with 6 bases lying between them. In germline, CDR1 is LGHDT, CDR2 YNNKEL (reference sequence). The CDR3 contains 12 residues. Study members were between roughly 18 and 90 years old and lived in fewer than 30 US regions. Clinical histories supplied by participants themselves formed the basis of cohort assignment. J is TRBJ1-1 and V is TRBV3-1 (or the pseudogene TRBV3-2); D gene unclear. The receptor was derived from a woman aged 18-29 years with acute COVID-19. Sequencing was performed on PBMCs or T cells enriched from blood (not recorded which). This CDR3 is CASSQGGSEAFF. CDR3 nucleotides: TGTGCCAGCAGCCAAGGAGGATCTGAAGCTTTCTTT.